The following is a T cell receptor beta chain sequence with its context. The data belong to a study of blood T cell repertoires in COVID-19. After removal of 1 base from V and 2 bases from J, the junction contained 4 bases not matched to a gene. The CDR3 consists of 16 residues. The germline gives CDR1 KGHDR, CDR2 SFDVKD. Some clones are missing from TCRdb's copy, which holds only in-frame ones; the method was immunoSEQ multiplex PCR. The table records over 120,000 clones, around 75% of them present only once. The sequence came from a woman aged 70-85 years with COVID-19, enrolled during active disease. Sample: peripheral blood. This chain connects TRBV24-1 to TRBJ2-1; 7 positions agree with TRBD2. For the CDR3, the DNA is TGTGCCACCAGTGATTTACGGGGGGATACCTACAATGAGCAGTTCTTC. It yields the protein CATSDLRGDTYNEQFF.